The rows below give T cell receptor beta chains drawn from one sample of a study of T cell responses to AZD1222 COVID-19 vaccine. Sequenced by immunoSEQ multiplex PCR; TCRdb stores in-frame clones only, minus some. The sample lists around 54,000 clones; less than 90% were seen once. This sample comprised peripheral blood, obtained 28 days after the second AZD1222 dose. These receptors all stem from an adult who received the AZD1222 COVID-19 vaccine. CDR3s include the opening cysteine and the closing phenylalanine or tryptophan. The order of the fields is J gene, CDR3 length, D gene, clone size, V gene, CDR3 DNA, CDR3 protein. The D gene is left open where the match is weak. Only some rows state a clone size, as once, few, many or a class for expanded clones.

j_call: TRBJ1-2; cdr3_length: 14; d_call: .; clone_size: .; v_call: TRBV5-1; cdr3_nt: TGCGCCAGCAGGGATGGGGGTCCCACCTATGGCTACACCTTC; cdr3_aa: CASRDGGPTYGYTF
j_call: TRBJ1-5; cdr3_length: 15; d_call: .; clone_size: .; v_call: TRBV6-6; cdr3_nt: TGTGCCAGCAGTTACACGACGATTGGCAATCAGCCCCAGCATTTT; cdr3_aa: CASSYTTIGNQPQHF
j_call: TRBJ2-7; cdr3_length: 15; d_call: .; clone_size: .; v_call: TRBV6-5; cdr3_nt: TGTGCCAGCCAGAACTCGGGGCGGGCGGACTACGAGCAGTACTTC; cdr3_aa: CASQNSGRADYEQYF
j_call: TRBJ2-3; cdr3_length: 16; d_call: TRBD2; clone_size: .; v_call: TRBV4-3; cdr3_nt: TGCGCCAGCAGCCTTTCACGAGCGGGAGAGAGAGATACGCAGTATTTT; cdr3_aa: CASSLSRAGERDTQYF
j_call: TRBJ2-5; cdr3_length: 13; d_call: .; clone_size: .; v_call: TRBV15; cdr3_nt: TGTGCCACCAGCAGGGCAATCCAAGAGACCCAGTACTTC; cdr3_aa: CATSRAIQETQYF
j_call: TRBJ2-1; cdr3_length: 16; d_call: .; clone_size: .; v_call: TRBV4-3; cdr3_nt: TGCGCCAGCCTGAAGGTCCAGCAGGGCTCCTACAATGAGCAGTTCTTC; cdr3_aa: CASLKVQQGSYNEQFF
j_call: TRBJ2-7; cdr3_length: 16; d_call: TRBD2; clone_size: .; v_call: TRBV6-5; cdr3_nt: TGTGCCAGCAGTTACTCTTTTACTAGCGTAGACTACGAGCAGTACTTC; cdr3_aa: CASSYSFTSVDYEQYF
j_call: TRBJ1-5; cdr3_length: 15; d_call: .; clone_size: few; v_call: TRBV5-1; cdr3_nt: TGCGCCAGCAGGTTCGACGGGACTAGCTCTCAGCCCCAGCATTTT; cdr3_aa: CASRFDGTSSQPQHF
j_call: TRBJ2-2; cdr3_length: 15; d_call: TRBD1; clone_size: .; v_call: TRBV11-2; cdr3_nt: TGTGCCAGCACCAGGGACAGGAGGAACACCGGGGAGCTGTTTTTT; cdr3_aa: CASTRDRRNTGELFF
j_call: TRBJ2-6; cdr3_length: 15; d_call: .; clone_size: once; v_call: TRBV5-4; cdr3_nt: TGTGCCAGCAGCGCACAGTTATCTGGGGCCAACGTCCTGACTTTC; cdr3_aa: CASSAQLSGANVLTF
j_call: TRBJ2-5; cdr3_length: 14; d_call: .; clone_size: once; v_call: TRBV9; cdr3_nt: TGTGCCAGCAGCGCAGGCTATTACCAAGAGACCCAGTACTTC; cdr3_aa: CASSAGYYQETQYF
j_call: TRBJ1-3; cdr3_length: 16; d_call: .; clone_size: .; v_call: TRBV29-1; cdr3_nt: TGCAGCGTTGAAGATCCGATTCGGTTATCTGGAAACACCATATATTTT; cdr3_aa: CSVEDPIRLSGNTIYF
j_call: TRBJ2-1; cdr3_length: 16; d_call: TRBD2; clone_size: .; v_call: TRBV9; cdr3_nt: TGTGCCAGCAGCGCGAGACTAGCGGGAGGGTACAATGAGCAGTTCTTC; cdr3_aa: CASSARLAGGYNEQFF
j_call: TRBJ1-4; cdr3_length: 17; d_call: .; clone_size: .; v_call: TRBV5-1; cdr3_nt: TGCGCCAGCAGTCGGAGTGGCAGCCCCGAAAGTAATGAAAAACTGTTTTTT; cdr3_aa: CASSRSGSPESNEKLFF
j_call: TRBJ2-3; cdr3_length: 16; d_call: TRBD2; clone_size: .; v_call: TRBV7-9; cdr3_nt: TGTGCCAGCAGCCCGGGGACTAGAAGGTACCCAGATACGCAGTATTTT; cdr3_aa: CASSPGTRRYPDTQYF
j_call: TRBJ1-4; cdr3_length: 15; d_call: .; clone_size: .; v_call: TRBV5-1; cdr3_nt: TGCGCCAGCAGGGGAGGGGGAACAACTAATGAAAAACTGTTTTTT; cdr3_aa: CASRGGGTTNEKLFF
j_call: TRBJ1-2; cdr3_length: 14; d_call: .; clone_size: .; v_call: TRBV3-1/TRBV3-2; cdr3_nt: TGTGCCAGCAGCCAAGACTACGGACGCTATGGCTACACCTTC; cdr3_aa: CASSQDYGRYGYTF
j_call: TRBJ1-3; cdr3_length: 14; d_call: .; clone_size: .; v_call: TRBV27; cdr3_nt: TGTGCCAGCAGTTCCGCTTTGAGGGGTTCCGCCATATATTTT; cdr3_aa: CASSSALRGSAIYF
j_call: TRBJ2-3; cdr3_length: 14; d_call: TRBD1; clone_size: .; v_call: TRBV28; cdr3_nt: TGTGCCAGCAGCTCAGGGGGCCTCACAGATACGCAGTATTTT; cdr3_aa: CASSSGGLTDTQYF
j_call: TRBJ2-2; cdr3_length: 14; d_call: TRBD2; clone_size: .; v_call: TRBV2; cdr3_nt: TGTGCCTCTAAGTGGGAGGGAGGCACCGGGGAGCTGTTTTTT; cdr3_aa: CASKWEGGTGELFF
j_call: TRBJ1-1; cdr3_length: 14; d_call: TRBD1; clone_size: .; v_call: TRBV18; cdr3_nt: TGTGCCAGCTCAGAGGGACAGGGGAACACTGAAGCTTTCTTT; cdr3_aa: CASSEGQGNTEAFF
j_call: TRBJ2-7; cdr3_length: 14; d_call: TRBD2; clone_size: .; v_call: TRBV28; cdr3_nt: TGTGCCAGCGGAACAGCGGGAGGGCCAACCGAGCAGTACTTC; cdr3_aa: CASGTAGGPTEQYF
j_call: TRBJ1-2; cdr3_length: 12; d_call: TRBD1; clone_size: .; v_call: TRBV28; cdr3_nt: TGTGCCAGCGACATGACAGGGAATGGCTACACCTTC; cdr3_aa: CASDMTGNGYTF
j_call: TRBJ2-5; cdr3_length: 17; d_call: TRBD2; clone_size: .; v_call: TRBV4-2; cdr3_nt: TGTGCCAGCAGCCTCAACGGGGGCGGGGGGACCAAAGAGACCCAGTACTTC; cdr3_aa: CASSLNGGGGTKETQYF
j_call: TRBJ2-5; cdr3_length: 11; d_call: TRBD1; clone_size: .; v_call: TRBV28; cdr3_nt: TGTGCCACCACAGGGGCCATAACCCAGTACTTC; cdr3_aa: CATTGAITQYF
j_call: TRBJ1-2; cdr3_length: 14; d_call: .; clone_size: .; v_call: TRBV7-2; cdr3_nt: TGTGCCAGCAGCTCCTCGCACACCCTCTATGGCTACACCTTC; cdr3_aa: CASSSSHTLYGYTF
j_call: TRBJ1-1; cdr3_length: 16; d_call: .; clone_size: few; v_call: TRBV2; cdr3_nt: TGTGCCAGCAGAGCTGGGTCCCCGGAATGGAACACTGAAGCTTTCTTT; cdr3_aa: CASRAGSPEWNTEAFF
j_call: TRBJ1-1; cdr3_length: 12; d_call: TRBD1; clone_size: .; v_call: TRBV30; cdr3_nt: TGTGCCTGGGACAGGGGGACGACTGAAGCTTTCTTT; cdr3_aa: CAWDRGTTEAFF
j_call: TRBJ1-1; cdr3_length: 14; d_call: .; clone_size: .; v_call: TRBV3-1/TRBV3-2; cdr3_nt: TGTGCCAGCAGGCTGACAGAAGGAAGGACTGAAGCTTTCTTT; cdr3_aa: CASRLTEGRTEAFF
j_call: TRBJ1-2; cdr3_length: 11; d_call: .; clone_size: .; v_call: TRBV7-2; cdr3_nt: TGTGCCAGCAGCTTAAGGGATAGCTACACCTTC; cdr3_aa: CASSLRDSYTF
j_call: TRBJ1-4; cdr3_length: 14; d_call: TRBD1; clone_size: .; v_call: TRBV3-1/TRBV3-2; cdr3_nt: TGTGCCAGCAGCTTCGACAGGGGGAATGAAGAACTGTTTTTT; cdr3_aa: CASSFDRGNEELFF
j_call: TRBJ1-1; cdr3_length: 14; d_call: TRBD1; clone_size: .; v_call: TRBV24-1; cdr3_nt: TGTGCCACCAGATCGGGACAGGGGGACACTGAAGCTTTCTTT; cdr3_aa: CATRSGQGDTEAFF
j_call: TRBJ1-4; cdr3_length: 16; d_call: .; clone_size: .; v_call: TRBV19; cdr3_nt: TGTGCCAGTAGTCTCGGAGGTGGGACCCGGGGTGAAAAACTGTTTTTT; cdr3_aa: CASSLGGGTRGEKLFF
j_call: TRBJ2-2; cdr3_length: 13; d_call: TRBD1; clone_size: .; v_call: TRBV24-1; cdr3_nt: TGTGCCACCTCCACAGGGGGAACCGGGGAGCTGTTTTTT; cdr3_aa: CATSTGGTGELFF
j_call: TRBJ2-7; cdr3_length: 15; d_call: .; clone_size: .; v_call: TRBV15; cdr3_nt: TGTGCCACCAGCAGAGATGGACGAAGCTCCTACGAGCAGTACTTC; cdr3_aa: CATSRDGRSSYEQYF
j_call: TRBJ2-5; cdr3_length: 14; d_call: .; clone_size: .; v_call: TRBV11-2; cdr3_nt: TGTGCCAGCAGCCCCTTCCTCCTCCAAAACACCCAGTACTTC; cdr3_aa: CASSPFLLQNTQYF
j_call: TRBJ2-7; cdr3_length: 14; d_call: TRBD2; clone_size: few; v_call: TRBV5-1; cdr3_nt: TGCGCCAGCAGTGCGGGACTAGCGAGCACCGAGCAGTACTTC; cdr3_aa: CASSAGLASTEQYF
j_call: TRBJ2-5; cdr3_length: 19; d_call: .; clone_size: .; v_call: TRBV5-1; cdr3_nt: TGCGCCAGCAGCCGACCCCGGGGCAGAACGAAGGAACGCCAAGAGACCCAGTACTTC; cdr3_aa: CASSRPRGRTKERQETQYF